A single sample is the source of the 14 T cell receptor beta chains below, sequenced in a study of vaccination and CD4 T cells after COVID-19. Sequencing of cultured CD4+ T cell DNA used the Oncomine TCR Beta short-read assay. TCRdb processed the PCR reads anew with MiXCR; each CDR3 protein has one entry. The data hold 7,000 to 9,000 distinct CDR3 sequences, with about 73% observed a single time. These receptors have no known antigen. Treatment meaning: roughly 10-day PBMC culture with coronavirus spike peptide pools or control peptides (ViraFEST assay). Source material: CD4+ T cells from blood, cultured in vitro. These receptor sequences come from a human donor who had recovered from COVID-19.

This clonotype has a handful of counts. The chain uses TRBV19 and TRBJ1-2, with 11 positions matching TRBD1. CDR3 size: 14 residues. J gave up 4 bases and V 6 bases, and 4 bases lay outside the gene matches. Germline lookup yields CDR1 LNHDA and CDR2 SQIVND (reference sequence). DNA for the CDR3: TGTGCCAGTAGCTCCGGGACAGGGGGCTATGGCTACACCTTC. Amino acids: CASSSGTGGYGYTF.

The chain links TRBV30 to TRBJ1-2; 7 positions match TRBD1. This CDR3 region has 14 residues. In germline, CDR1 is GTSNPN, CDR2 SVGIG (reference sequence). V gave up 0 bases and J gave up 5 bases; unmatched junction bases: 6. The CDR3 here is CAWSVQLTGYGYTF. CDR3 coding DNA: TGTGCCTGGAGTGTACAACTGACAGGGTATGGCTACACCTTC. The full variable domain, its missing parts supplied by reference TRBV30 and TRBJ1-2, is SQTIHQWPATLVQPVGSPLSLECTVEGTSNPNLYWYRQAAGRGLQLLFYSVGIGQISSEVPQNLSASRPQDRQFILSSKKLLLSDSGFYLCAWSVQLTGYGYTFGSGTRLTVV.

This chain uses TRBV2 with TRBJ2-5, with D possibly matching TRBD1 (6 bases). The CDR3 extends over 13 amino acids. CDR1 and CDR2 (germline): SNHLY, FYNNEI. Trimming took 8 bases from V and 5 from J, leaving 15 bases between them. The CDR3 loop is CASGGIGGETQYF. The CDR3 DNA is TGTGCCAGCGGGGGAATTGGGGGCGAGACCCAGTACTTC.

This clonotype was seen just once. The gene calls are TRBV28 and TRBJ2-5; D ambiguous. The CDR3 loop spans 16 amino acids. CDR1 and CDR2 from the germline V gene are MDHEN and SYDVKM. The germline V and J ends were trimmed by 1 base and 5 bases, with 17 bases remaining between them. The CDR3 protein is CASSLLGSQWKETQYF. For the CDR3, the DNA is TGTGCCAGCAGTTTATTAGGCTCTCAATGGAAGGAGACCCAGTACTTC.

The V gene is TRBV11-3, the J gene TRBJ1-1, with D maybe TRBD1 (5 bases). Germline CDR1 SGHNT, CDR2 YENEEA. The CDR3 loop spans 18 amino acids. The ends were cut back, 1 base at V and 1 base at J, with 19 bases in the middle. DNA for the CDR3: TGTGCCAGCAGCTTAGGATGGGGGGGGTCAATGAAGAACACTGAAGCTTTCTTT. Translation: CASSLGWGGSMKNTEAFF.

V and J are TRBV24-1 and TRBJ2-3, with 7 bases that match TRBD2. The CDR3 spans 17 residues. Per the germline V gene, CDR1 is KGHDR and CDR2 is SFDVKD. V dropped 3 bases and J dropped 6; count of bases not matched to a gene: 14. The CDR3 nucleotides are TGTGCCACCAGTGATCCCCTTGCGGGAGAAAAGGGCGATACGCAGTATTTT. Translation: CATSDPLAGEKGDTQYF.

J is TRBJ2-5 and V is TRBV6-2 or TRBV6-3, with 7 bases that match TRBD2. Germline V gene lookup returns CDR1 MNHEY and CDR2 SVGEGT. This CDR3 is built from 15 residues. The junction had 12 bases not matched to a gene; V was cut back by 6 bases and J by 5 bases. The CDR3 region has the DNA TGTGCCAGCAGGCCCCGGGACTACCGGGGGGAGACCCAGTACTTC. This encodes CASRPRDYRGETQYF.

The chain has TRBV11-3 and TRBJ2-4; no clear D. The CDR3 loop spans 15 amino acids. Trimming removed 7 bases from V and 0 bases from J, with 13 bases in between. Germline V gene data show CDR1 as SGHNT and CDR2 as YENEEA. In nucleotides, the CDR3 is TGTGCCAGCACCCACCCCCGCTTAGCCAAAAACATTCAGTACTTC. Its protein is CASTHPRLAKNIQYF.

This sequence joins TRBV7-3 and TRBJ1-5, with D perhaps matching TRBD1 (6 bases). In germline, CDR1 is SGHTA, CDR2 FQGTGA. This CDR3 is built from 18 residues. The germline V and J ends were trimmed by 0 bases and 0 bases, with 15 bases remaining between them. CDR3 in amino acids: CASSLTGGAGDSNQPQHF. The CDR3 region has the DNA TGTGCCAGCAGCTTAACCGGGGGGGCAGGCGATAGCAATCAGCCCCAGCATTTT.

The chain's CDR3 is CATNPGLAVQETQYF. The CDR3, as DNA: TGTGCCACCAACCCCGGACTAGCGGTACAAGAGACCCAGTACTTC. The gene calls are TRBV6-1 and TRBJ2-5; 10 bases are a match to TRBD2. The CDR3 length is 15 residues. J was trimmed by 2 bases and V by 10 bases; bases with no gene match: 10. The germline V gene has CDR1 MNHNS and CDR2 SASEGT.

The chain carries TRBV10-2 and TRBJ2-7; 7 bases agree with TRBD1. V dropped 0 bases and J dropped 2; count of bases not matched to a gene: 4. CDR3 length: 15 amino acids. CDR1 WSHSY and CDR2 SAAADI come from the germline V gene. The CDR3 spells CASSESNRGTYEQYF. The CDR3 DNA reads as TGCGCCAGCAGTGAGTCAAACAGGGGCACCTACGAGCAGTACTTC.

CDR3 coding DNA: TGCAGCGTTGAAGTCGAGAACACTGAAGCTTTCTTT. Translating gives CSVEVENTEAFF. The rearrangement joins TRBV29-1 to TRBJ1-1; D ambiguous. Germline V lookup: CDR1 SQVTM, CDR2 ANQGSEA. V lost 1 base and J lost 1, with 4 bases in between. The CDR3 totals 12 residues.

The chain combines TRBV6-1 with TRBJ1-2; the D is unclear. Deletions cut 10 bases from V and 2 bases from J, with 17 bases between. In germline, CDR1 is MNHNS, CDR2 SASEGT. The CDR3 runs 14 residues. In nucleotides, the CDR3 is TGTGCCACCCGACCCTGGGGTGCGAACTATGGCTACACCTTC. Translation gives CATRPWGANYGYTF.

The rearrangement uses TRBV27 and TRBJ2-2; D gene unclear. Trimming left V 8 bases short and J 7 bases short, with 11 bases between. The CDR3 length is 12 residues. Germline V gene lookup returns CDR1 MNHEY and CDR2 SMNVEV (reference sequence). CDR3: CASSRQYGELFF. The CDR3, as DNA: TGTGCCAGCTCCCGTCAGTACGGGGAGCTGTTTTTT.